This T cell receptor (beta chain) appears in the sequencing data of a study of blood T cell repertoires in COVID-19. Study overall: Researchers got acute and convalescent COVID-19 samples from the United States, Italy and Spain.

This CDR3 is 11 amino acids long. Germline V lookup: CDR1 SGHVS, CDR2 FQNEAQ. The ends were cut back, 5 bases at V and 13 bases at J, with 14 bases in the middle. Assay used: immunoSEQ multiplex PCR; TCRdb lists only in-frame clones, some missing. The sample holds about 200,000 clones; around 86% are singletons and the top ten take 8.9%. Sequenced input: PBMCs or T cells enriched from blood (not recorded which). This TCR derives from a woman in her forties or fifties with acute COVID-19. The J gene is TRBJ1-1, the V gene TRBV7-8; tentatively, D is TRBD1 (5 bases). The CDR3 protein is CASSHQVGLFF. CDR3 coding DNA: TGTGCCAGCAGCCACCAGGTGGGACTTTTCTTT.